This T cell receptor (beta chain) was retrieved from a study of breast tumors, draining lymph nodes, adjacent tissues. Study-wide results and caveats: Most tumor T cells seemingly derive from lymph node, then expand in tumor. Luminal-like breast cancer showed significantly higher tumor–nontumor repertoire similarity than basal-like. Tumor TCR diversity was below lymph nodes but above nontumor tissue.

From germline, CDR1 is LNHDA and CDR2 SQIVND (reference sequence). The CDR3 sequence is 14 residues long. The V gene lost 5 bases and the J gene lost 5 bases, with 13 bases spanning the gap. Samples came from axillary lymph nodes draining the breast cancer. Remarks on this clonotype: Its specificity is unknown.

MiXCR was run by TCRdb on the multiplex PCR reads, yielding one entry per CDR3 protein. The sample shows approximately 250,000 distinct CDR3 sequences, 30% to 35% of them seen only once. The chain employs TRBV19 and TRBJ1-3; D gene ambiguous. Source material: axillary lymph node tissue. The clonotype comes from a female donor with breast cancer. Some clones in this sample may be carry-over from other donors' samples. The DNA of the CDR3 is TGTGCCAGTAGTTCACCAGGCAATCGAAACACCATATATTTT. Its translation is CASSSPGNRNTIYF.